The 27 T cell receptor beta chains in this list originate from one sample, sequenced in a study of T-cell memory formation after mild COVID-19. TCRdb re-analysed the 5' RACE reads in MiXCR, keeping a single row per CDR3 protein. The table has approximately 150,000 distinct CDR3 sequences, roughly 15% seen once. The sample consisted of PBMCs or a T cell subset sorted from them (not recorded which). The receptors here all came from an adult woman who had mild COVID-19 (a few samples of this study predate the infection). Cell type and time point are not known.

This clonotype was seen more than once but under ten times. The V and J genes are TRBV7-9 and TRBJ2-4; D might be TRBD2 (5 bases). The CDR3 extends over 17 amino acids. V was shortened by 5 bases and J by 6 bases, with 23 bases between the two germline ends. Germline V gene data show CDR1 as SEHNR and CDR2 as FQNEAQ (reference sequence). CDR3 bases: TGTGCCAGCAGCCACCCCCTCCCGGGAACGGTAGGAAACATTCAGTACTTC. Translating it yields CASSHPLPGTVGNIQYF.

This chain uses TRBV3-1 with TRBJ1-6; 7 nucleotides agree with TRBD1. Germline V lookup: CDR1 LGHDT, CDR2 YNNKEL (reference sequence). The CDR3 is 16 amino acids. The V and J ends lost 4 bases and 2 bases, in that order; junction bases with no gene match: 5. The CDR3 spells CASSPTGRPYNSPLHF. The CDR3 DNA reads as TGTGCCAGCAGCCCGACAGGGAGGCCCTATAATTCACCCCTCCACTTT.

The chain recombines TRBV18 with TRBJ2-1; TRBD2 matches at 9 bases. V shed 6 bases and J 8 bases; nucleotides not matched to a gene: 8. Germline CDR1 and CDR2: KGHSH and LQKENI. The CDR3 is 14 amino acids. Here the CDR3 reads CASSPGLALDEQFF. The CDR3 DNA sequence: TGTGCCAGCTCGCCAGGACTAGCGTTGGATGAGCAGTTCTTC.

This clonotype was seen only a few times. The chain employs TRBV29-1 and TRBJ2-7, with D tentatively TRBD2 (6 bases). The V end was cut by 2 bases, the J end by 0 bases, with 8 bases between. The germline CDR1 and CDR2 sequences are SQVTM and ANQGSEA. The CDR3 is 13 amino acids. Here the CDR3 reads CSVELGGSYEQYF. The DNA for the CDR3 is TGCAGCGTTGAACTGGGGGGCTCCTACGAGCAGTACTTC.

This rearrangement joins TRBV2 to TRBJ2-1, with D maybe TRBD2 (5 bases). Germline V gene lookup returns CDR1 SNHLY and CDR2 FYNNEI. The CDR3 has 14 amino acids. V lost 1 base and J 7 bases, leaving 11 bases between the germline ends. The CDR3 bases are TGTGCCAGCAGTGAAGGCGGGTTGGGGAATGAGCAGTTCTTC. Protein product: CASSEGGLGNEQFF.

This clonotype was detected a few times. In nucleotides, the CDR3 is TGTGCCACCAGTGACGGACCCTACGAGCAGTACTTC. The encoded protein is CATSDGPYEQYF. The rearrangement uses TRBV24-1 and TRBJ2-7; D is unclear. Germline-derived CDR1 and CDR2 are KGHDR and SFDVKD. CDR3 length equals 12 residues. V was cut by 4 bases and J by 2 bases, with 5 bases left in between.

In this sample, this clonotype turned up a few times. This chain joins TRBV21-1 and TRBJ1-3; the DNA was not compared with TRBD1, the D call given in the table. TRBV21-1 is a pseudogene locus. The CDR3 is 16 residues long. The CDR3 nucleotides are TGTGCCAGCAGCATACACTCCGGGCGCGGTGGAAACACCATATATTTT. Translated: CASSIHSGRGGNTIYF.

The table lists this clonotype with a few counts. DNA for the CDR3: TGTGCCAGCAGCCCTAGACAGGGCCGACAATGGGCGACGCAGTATTTT. It codes for CASSPRQGRQWATQYF. V and J are TRBV11-2 and TRBJ2-3, with 7 bases that match TRBD1. Unmatched junction bases numbered 17, after V lost 5 bases and J lost 9 bases. Germline CDR1 SGHAT, CDR2 FQNNGV. The CDR3 sequence is 16 residues long.

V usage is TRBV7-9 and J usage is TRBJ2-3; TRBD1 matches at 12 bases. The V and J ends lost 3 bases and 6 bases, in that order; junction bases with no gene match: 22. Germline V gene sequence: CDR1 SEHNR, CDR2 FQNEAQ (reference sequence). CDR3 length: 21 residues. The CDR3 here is CASSFRTRDRGLQPSPDTQYF. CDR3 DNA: TGTGCCAGCAGCTTTCGGACCCGGGACAGGGGGCTCCAGCCGTCCCCTGATACGCAGTATTTT. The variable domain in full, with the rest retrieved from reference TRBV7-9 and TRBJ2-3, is DTGVSQNPRHKITKRGQNVTFRCDPISEHNRLYWYRQTLGQGPEFLTYFQNEAQLEKSRLLSDRFSAERPKGSFSTLEIQRTEQGDSAMYLCASSFRTRDRGLQPSPDTQYFGPGTRLTVL.

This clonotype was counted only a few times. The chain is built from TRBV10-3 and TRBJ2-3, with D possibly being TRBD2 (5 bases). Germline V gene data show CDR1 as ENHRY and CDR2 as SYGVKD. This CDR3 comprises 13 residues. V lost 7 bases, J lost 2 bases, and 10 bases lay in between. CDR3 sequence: CAITRENTDTQYF. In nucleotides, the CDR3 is TGTGCCATCACACGGGAAAACACAGATACGCAGTATTTT.

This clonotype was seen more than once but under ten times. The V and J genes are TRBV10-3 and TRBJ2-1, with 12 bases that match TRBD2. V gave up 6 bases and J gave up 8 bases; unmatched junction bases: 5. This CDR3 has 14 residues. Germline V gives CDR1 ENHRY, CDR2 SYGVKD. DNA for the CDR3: TGTGCCATCAGCGGCCTAGCGGGAGGGGATGAGCAGTTCTTC. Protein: CAISGLAGGDEQFF.

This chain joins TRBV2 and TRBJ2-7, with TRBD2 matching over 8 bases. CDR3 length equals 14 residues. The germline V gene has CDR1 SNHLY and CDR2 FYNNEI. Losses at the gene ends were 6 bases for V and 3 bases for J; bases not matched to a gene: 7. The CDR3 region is CASRARGGNYEQYF. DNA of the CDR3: TGTGCCAGCAGGGCTCGGGGGGGGAACTACGAGCAGTACTTC.

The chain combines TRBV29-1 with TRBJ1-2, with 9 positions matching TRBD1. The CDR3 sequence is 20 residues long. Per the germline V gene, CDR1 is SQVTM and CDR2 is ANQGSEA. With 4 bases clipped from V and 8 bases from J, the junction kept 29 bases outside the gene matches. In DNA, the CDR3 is TGCAGCGTTGCCGAGGGACAGGGACCGTCGCAAGGCCTCTCCCACCCCGGCTACACCTTC. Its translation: CSVAEGQGPSQGLSHPGYTF. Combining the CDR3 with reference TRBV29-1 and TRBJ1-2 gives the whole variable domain SAVISQKPSRDICQRGTSLTIQCQVDSQVTMMFWYRQQPGQSLTLIATANQGSEATYESGFVIDKFPISRPNLTFSTLTVSNMSPEDSSIYLCSVAEGQGPSQGLSHPGYTFGSGTRLTVV.

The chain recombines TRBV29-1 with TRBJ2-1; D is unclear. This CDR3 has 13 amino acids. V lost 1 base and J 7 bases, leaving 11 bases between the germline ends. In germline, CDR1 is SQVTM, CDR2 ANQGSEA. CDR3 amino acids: CSVEVLNGNEQFF. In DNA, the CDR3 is TGCAGCGTTGAAGTTCTTAATGGGAATGAGCAGTTCTTC.

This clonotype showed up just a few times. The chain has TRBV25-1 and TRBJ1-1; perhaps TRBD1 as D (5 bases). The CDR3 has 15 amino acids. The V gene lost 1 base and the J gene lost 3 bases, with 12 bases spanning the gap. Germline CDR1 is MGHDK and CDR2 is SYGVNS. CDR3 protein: CASSESLGPDTEAFF. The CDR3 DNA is TGTGCCAGCAGTGAATCTCTGGGGCCTGACACTGAAGCTTTCTTT.

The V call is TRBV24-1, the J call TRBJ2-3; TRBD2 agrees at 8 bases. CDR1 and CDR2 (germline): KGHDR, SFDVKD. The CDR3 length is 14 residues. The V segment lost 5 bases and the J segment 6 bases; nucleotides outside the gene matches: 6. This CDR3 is CATSAGGARDTQYF. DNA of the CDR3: TGTGCCACCAGTGCCGGGGGGGCCAGGGATACGCAGTATTTT.

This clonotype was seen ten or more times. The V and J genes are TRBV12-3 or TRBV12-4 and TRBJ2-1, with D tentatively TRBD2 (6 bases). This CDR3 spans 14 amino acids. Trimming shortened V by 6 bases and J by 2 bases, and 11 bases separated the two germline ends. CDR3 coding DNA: TGTGCCAGCAGGACCGGGACTCCCTACAATGAGCAGTTCTTC. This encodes CASRTGTPYNEQFF.

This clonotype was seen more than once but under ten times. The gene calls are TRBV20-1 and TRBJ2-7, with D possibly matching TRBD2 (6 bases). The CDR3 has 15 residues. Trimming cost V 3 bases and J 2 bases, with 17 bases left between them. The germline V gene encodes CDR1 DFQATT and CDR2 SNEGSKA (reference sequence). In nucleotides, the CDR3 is TGCAGTGCTAGTTTCCCTAGCGTTCTTACCTACGAGCAGTACTTC. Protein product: CSASFPSVLTYEQYF.

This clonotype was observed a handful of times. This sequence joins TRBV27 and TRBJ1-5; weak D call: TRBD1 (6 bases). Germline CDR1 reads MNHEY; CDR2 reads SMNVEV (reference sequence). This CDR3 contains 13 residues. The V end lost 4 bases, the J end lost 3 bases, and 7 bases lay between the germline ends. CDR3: CASSWDINQPQHF. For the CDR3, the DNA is TGTGCCAGCAGTTGGGACATCAATCAGCCCCAGCATTTT.

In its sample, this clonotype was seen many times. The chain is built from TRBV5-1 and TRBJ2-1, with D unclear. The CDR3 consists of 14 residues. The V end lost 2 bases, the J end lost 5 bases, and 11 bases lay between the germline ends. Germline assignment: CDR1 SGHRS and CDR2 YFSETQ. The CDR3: CASSLGAGNNEQFF. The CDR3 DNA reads TGCGCCAGCAGCTTAGGAGCAGGAAACAATGAGCAGTTCTTC.

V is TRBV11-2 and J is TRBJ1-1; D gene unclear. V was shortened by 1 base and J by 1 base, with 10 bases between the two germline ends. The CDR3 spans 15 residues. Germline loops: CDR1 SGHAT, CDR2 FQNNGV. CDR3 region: CASSLGETWNTEAFF. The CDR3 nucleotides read TGTGCCAGCAGCTTAGGCGAAACTTGGAACACTGAAGCTTTCTTT.

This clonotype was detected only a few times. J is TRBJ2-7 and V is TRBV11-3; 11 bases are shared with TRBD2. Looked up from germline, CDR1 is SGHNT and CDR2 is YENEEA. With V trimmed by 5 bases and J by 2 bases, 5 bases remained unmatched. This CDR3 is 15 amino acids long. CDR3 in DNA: TGTGCCAGCAGCGGAGGACTAGCGGGCGCCTACGAGCAGTACTTC. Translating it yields CASSGGLAGAYEQYF.

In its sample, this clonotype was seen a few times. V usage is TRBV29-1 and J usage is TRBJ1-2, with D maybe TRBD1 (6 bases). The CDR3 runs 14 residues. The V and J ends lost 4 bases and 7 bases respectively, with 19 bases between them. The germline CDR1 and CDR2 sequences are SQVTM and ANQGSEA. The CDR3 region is CSVAGVGARGGYTF. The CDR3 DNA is TGCAGCGTTGCCGGGGTGGGGGCGCGTGGTGGCTACACCTTC. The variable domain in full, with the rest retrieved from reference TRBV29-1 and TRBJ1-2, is SAVISQKPSRDICQRGTSLTIQCQVDSQVTMMFWYRQQPGQSLTLIATANQGSEATYESGFVIDKFPISRPNLTFSTLTVSNMSPEDSSIYLCSVAGVGARGGYTFGSGTRLTVV.

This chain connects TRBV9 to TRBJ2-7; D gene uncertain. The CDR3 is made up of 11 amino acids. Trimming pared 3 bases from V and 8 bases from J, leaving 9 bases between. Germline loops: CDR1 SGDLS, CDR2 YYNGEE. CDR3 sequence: CASSAGFQQYF. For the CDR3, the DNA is TGTGCCAGCAGCGCAGGATTTCAGCAGTACTTC.

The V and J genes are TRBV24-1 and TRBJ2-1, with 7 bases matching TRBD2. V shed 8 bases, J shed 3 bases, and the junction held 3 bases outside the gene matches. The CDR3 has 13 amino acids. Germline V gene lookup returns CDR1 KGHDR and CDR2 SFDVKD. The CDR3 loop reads CATMGGGYNEQFF. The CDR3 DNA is TGTGCCACCATGGGGGGGGGCTACAATGAGCAGTTCTTC.

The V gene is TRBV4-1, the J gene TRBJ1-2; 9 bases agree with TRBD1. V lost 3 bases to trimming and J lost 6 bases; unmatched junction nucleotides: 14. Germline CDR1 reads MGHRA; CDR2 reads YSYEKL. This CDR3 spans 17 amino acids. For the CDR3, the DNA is TGCGCCAGCAGCCAGAGCCGGACGGGACAGGGAATCAATGGCTACACCTTC. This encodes CASSQSRTGQGINGYTF.

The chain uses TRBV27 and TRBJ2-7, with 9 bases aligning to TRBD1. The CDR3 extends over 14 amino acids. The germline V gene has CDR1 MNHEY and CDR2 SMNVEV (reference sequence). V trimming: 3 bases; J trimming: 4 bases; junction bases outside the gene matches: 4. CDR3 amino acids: CASSFDRGVYEQYF. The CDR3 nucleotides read TGTGCCAGCAGTTTCGACAGGGGGGTTTACGAGCAGTACTTC.